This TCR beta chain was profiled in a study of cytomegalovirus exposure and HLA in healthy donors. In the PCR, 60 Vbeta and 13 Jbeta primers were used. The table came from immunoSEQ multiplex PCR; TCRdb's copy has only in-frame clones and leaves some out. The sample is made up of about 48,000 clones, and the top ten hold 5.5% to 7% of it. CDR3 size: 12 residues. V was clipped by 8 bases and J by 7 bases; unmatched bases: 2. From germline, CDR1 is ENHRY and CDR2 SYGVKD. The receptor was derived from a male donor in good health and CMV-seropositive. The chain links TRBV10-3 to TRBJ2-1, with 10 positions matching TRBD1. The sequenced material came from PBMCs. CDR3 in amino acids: CAIGQGENEQFF. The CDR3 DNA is TGTGCCATCGGACAGGGGGAAAATGAGCAGTTCTTC.